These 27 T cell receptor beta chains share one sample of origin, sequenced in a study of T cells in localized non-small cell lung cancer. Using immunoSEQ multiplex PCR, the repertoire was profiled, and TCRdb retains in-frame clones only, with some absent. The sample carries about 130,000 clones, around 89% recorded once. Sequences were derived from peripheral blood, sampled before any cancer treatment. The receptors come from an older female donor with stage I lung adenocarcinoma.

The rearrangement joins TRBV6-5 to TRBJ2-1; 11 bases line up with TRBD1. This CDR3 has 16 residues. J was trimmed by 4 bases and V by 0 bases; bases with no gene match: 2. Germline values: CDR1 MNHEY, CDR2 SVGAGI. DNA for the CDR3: TGTGCCAGCAGTTACTCGGGGACAGGGGGTTACAATGAGCAGTTCTTC. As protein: CASSYSGTGGYNEQFF.

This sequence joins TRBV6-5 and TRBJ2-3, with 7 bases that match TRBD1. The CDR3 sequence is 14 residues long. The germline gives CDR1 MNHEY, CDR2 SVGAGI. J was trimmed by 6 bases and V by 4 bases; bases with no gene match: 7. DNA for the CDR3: TGTGCCAGCAGTTCCAGGACAGGTGATGATACGCAGTATTTT. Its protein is CASSSRTGDDTQYF.

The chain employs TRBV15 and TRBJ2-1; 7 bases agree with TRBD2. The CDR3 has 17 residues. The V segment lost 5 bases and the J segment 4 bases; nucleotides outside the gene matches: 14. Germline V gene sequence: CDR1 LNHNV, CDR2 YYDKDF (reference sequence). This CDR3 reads CATSYFKRDWRYNEQFF. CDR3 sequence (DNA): TGTGCCACCAGCTACTTCAAGCGGGATTGGAGGTACAATGAGCAGTTCTTC.

CDR3 region: CASSLSPVDTGELFF. The CDR3 nucleotides are TGCGCCAGCAGCTTGAGTCCAGTTGACACCGGGGAGCTGTTTTTT. The chain employs TRBV5-1 and TRBJ2-2, with D hard to call. V lost 1 base to trimming and J lost 3 bases, with 10 bases between them. Germline V CDR1 and CDR2: SGHRS, YFSETQ. The CDR3 totals 15 residues. Together with reference TRBV5-1 and TRBJ2-2, the CDR3 gives the full variable domain: KAGVTQTPRYLIKTRGQQVTLSCSPISGHRSVSWYQQTPGQGLQFLFEYFSETQRNKGNFPGRFSGRQFSNSRSEMNVSTLELGDSALYLCASSLSPVDTGELFFGEGSRLTVL.

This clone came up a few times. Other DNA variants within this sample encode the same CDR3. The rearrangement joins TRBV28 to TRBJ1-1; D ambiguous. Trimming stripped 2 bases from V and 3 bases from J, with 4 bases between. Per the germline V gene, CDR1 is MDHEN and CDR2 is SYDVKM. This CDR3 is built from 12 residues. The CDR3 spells CASSLLDTEAFF. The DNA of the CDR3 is TGTGCCAGCAGTTTACTTGACACTGAAGCTTTCTTT. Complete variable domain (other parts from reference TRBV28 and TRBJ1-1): DVKVTQSSRYLVKRTGEKVFLECVQDMDHENMFWYRQDPGLGLRLIYFSYDVKMKEKGDIPEGYSVSREKKERFSLILESASTNQTSMYLCASSLLDTEAFFGQGTRLTVV.

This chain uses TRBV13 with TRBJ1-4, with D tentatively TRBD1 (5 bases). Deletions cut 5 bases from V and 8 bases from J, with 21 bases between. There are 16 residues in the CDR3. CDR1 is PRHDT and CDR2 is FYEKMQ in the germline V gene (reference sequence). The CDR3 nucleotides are TGTGCCAGCAGCACTAACCGGGACCCCCTAGGGGAAAAACTGTTTTTT. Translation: CASSTNRDPLGEKLFF.

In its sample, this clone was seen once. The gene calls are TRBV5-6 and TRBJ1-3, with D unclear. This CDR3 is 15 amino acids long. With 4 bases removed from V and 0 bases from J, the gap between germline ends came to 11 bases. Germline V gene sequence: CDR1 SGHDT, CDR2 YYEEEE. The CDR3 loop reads CASSIRKSSGNTIYF. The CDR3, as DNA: TGTGCCAGCAGCATTCGGAAGAGCTCTGGAAACACCATATATTTT.

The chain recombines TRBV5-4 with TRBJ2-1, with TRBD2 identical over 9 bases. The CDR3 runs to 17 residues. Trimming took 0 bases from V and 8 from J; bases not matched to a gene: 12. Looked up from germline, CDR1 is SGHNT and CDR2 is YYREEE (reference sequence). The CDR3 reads CASSLGPLAGLSDEQFF. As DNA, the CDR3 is TGTGCCAGCAGCTTGGGACCACTAGCGGGCCTATCAGATGAGCAGTTCTTC.

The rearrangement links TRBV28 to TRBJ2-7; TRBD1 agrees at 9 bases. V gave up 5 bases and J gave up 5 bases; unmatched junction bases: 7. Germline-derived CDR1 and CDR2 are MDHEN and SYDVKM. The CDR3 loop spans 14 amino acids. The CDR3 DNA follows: TGTGCCAGCAGTCCACCGGGACAGGGCCACGAGCAGTACTTC. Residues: CASSPPGQGHEQYF.

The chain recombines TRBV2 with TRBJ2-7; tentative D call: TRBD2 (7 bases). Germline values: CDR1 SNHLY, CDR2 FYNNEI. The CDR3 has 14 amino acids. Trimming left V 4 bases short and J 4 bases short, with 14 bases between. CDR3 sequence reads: CASSGGGAFYEQYF. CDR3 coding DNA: TGTGCCAGCAGTGGAGGGGGGGCCTTTTACGAGCAGTACTTC.

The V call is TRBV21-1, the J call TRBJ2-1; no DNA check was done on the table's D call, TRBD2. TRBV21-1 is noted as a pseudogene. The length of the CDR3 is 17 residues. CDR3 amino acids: CASSKVAAGGRYNEQFF. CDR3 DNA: TGTGCCAGCAGCAAAGTTGCAGCGGGAGGACGCTACAATGAGCAGTTCTTC.

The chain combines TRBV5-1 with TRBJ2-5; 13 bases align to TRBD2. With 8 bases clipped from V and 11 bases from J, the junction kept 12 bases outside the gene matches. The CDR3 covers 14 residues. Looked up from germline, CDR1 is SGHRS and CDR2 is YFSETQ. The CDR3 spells CASRGLAGVEEQYF. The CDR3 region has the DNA TGCGCCAGTCGAGGACTAGCGGGAGTAGAAGAGCAGTACTTC.

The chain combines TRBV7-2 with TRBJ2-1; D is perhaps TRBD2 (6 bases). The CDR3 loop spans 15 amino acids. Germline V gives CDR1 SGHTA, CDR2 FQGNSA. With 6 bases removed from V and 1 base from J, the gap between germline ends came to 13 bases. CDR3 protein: CASRPSVRSYNEQFF. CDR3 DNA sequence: TGTGCCAGCAGGCCTAGCGTGAGGTCCTACAATGAGCAGTTCTTC.

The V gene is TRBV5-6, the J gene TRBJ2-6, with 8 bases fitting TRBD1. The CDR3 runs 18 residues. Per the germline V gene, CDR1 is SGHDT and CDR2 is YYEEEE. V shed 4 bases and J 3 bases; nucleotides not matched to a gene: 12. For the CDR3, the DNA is TGTGCCAGCAGCCCCGGGGACAGGATCTCTGGTGGGGCCAACGTCCTGACTTTC. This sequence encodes CASSPGDRISGGANVLTF.

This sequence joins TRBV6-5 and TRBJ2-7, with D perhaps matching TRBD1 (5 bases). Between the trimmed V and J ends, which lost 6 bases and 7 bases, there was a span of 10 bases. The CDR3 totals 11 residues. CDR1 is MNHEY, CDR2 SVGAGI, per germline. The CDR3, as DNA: TGTGCCAGCAGCCGTCAGGGAGAGCAGTACTTC. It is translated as CASSRQGEQYF.

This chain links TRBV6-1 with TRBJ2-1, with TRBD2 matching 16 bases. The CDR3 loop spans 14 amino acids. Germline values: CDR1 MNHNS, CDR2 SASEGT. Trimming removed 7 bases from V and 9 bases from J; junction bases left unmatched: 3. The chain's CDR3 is CASIGTSGRGEQFF. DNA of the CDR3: TGTGCCAGCATAGGGACTAGCGGGAGGGGTGAGCAGTTCTTC.

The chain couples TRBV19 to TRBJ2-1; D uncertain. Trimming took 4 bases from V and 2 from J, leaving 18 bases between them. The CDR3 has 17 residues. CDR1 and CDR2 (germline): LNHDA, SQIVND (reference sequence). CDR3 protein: CASSSSRGAGAYNEQFF. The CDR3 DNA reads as TGTGCCAGTAGTAGCTCCCGCGGCGCTGGGGCCTACAATGAGCAGTTCTTC.

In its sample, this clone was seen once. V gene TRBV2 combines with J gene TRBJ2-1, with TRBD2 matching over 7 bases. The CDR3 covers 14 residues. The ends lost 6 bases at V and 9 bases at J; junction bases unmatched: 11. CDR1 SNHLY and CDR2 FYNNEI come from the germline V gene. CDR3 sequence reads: CASRELAEAGEQFF. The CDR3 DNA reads TGTGCCAGCAGGGAGCTAGCGGAAGCTGGTGAGCAGTTCTTC.

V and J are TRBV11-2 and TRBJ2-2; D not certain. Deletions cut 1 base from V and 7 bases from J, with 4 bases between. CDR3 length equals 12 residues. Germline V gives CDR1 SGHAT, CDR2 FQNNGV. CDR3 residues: CASSLASGELFF. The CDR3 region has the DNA TGTGCCAGCAGCTTAGCTAGCGGGGAGCTGTTTTTT.

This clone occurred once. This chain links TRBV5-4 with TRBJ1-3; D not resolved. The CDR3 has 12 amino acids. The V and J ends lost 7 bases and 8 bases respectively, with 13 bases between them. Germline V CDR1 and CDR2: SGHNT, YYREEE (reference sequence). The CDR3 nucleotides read TGTGCCAGCGGAATAGATCGGTACACCATATATTTT. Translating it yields CASGIDRYTIYF. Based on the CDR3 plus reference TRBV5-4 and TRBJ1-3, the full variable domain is ETGVTQSPTHLIKTRGQQVTLRCSSQSGHNTVSWYQQALGQGPQFIFQYYREEENGRGNFPPRFSGLQFPNYSSELNVNALELDDSALYLCASGIDRYTIYFGEGSWLTVV.

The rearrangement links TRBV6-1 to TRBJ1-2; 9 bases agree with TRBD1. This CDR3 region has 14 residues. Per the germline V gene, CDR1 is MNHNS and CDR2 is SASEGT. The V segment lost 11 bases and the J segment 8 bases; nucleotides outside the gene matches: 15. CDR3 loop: CAEGQGQTPGGYTF. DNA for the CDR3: TGTGCCGAGGGACAGGGCCAAACCCCTGGCGGCTACACCTTC.

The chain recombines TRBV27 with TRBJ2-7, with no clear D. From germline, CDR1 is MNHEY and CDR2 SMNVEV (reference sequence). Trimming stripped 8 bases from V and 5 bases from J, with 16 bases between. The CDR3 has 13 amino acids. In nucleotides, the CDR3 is TGTGCCAGCGGGAACTCCGGATGGAACGAGCAGTACTTC. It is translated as CASGNSGWNEQYF.

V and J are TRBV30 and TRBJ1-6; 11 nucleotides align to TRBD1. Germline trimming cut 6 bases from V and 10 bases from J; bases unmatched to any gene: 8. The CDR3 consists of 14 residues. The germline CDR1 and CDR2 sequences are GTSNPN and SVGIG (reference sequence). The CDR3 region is CACSGTGGGSPLHF. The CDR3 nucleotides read TGTGCCTGTTCCGGGACAGGGGGGGGGTCACCCCTCCACTTT.

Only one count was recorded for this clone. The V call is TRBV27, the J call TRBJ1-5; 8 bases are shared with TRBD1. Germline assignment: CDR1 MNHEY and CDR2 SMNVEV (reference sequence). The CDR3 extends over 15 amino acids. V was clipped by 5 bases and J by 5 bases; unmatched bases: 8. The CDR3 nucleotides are TGTGCCAGCAGTGGACAGGGACGAGACGATCAGCCCCAGCATTTT. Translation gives CASSGQGRDDQPQHF.

The CDR3 nucleotides are TGTGCCAGCAGGCTCCTTCCCCACTTC. This gives the protein CASRLLPHF. This chain uses TRBV21-1 with TRBJ2-7. TRBV21-1 is a pseudogene locus. The CDR3 spans 9 residues.

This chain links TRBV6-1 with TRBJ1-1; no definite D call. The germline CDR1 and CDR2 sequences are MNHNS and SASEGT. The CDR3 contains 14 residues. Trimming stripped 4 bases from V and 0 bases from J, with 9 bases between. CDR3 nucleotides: TGTGCCAGCAGTGCGTTTCCCCTGAACACTGAAGCTTTCTTT. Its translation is CASSAFPLNTEAFF.

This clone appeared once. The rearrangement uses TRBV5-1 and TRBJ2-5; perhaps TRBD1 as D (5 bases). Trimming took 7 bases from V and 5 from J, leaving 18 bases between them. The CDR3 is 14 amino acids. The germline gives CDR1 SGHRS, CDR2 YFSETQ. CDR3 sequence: CASPPLDSEETQYF. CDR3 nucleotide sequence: TGCGCCAGCCCCCCCCTTGACAGTGAGGAGACCCAGTACTTC.